This TCR beta chain was sequenced in a study of T cell repertoires in cytomegalovirus infection. TCRdb processed the reads anew with MiXCR; each CDR3 protein has one entry. Of about 340,000 distinct CDR3 sequences listed, 25% to 30% were seen once; the top ten hold about 20%. This clonotype was seen a few times. Its antigen remains unknown. Deletions cut 4 bases from V and 0 bases from J, with 14 bases between. This CDR3 is 16 amino acids long. Germline V gene lookup returns CDR1 SGHKS and CDR2 YYEKEE (reference sequence). The sequencing here drew on cultured PBMCs, taken from culture after CMV antigen stimulation. The J gene is TRBJ1-5, the V gene TRBV5-5; D is unresolved. This TCR came from a human donor in good health (CMV status not recorded). Some clones in this sample may be carry-over from other donors' samples. The CDR3 loop reads CASSRDIHYSNQPQHF. The CDR3, as DNA: TGTGCCAGCAGCCGTGACATTCATTATAGCAATCAGCCCCAGCATTTT.